This T cell receptor beta chain originates from a study of T cells in Graves' hyperthyroidism and ophthalmopathy. Study-level points and caveats: Most thyroid clonotypes expanded above 0.001 appeared in blood too.

Amplified regions were TCR beta CDR3 sequences from RNA transcripts. TCR CDR3 regions were first amplified by RT-PCR with HTBI primers. TCRdb reprocessed the multiplex PCR reads with MiXCR, giving one entry per CDR3 protein. The sample consists of about 500,000 distinct CDR3 sequences, around 15% of them appearing once. In this sample, this clonotype turned up many times. The antigen is undetermined. The CDR3 spans 16 residues. Germline CDR1 is SEHNR and CDR2 is FQNEAQ (reference sequence). V was shortened by 2 bases and J by 5 bases, with 18 bases between the two germline ends. Used for diagnoses were clinical symptoms, serum thyroxine and TRAb, thyroid ultrasound and orbital computed tomography.

The sequence was obtained from a woman aged 25 to 39 with Graves' ophthalmopathy. Sequencing input: blood. The chain is built from TRBV7-9 and TRBJ2-5, with D possibly being TRBD1 (6 bases). The CDR3 reads CASSLYEGGHMETQYF. The DNA for the CDR3 is TGTGCCAGCAGCTTATATGAAGGGGGACACATGGAGACCCAGTACTTC.